One sample yielded the 23 T cell receptor beta chains listed below, sequenced in a study of T cell responses to AZD1222 COVID-19 vaccine. Measured with immunoSEQ multiplex PCR; TCRdb has only the in-frame clones, and not every one. Here the sample spans approximately 84,000 clones, roughly 89% being singletons. The material was peripheral blood, obtained on day 0 of AZD1222 vaccination. The receptors derive from an adult in good health.

The count of this clone is one. The chain joins TRBV30 to TRBJ2-1; TRBD1 or TRBD2 may be the D gene (5 bases each). CDR3 length equals 11 residues. The V and J ends lost 4 bases and 12 bases respectively, with 13 bases between them. Per the germline V gene, CDR1 is GTSNPN and CDR2 is SVGIG (reference sequence). The CDR3 region is CAWNVWDGQFF. In nucleotides, the CDR3 is TGTGCCTGGAACGTTTGGGACGGGCAGTTCTTC.

The count of this clone is one. The chain has TRBV7-9 and TRBJ1-2; D not resolved. There are 12 residues in the CDR3. Germline loops: CDR1 SEHNR, CDR2 FQNEAQ (reference sequence). Trimming took off 7 bases at V and 6 bases at J, with 12 bases between the two ends. The CDR3 coding sequence is TGTGCCAGCACCCTTATGTCGGATGGCTACACCTTC. This sequence encodes CASTLMSDGYTF.

J is TRBJ2-2 and V is TRBV7-9, with 8 bases identical to TRBD2. CDR1 is SEHNR, CDR2 FQNEAQ, per germline (reference sequence). CDR3 size: 15 residues. V shed 4 bases, J shed 3 bases, and the junction held 4 bases outside the gene matches. CDR3 amino acids: CASSSRTSYTGELFF. The CDR3 bases are TGTGCCAGCAGCTCCCGGACTAGCTACACCGGGGAGCTGTTTTTT.

The chain employs TRBV9 and TRBJ1-5; 7 nucleotides agree with TRBD1. The CDR3 has 14 amino acids. Trimming removed 5 bases from V and 4 bases from J; junction bases left unmatched: 6. The germline gives CDR1 SGDLS, CDR2 YYNGEE. The CDR3 is CASSKGGGNQPQHF. CDR3 in DNA: TGTGCCAGCAGTAAAGGGGGCGGAAATCAGCCCCAGCATTTT. Full variable domain (remainder filled in from reference TRBV9 and TRBJ1-5): DSGVTQTPKHLITATGQRVTLRCSPRSGDLSVYWYQQSLDQGLQFLIQYYNGEERAKGNILERFSAQQFPDLHSELNLSSLELGDSALYFCASSKGGGNQPQHFGDGTRLSIL.

This rearrangement joins TRBV6-5 to TRBJ1-4, with unresolved D. V was shortened by 0 bases and J by 8 bases, with 16 bases between the two germline ends. The CDR3 has 16 amino acids. Germline loops: CDR1 MNHEY, CDR2 SVGAGI. CDR3 amino acids: CASSYSGFGVREKLFF. The CDR3, as DNA: TGTGCCAGCAGTTACTCGGGGTTTGGGGTTCGAGAAAAACTGTTTTTT.

The J gene is TRBJ1-1, the V gene TRBV7-9; 8 nucleotides line up with TRBD1. CDR1 SEHNR and CDR2 FQNEAQ come from the germline V gene (reference sequence). Unmatched junction bases numbered 14, after V lost 5 bases and J lost 0 bases. CDR3 length equals 18 residues. The CDR3 bases are TGTGCCAGCAGCCGCGGACAGGGAGCAAACCCCATGAACACTGAAGCTTTCTTT. Translating it yields CASSRGQGANPMNTEAFF.

V gene TRBV7-9 combines with J gene TRBJ1-5, with a possible D match to TRBD1 (6 bases). V was cut by 1 base and J by 3 bases, with 10 bases left in between. Germline loops: CDR1 SEHNR, CDR2 FQNEAQ (reference sequence). The CDR3 runs 15 residues. DNA of the CDR3: TGTGCCAGCAGCTTAGGAGGGGGTCTCAATCAGCCCCAGCATTTT. It translates to CASSLGGGLNQPQHF. Looking up the rest from reference TRBV7-9 and TRBJ1-5 gives the full variable domain: DTGVSQNPRHKITKRGQNVTFRCDPISEHNRLYWYRQTLGQGPEFLTYFQNEAQLEKSRLLSDRFSAERPKGSFSTLEIQRTEQGDSAMYLCASSLGGGLNQPQHFGDGTRLSIL.

The chain joins TRBV5-1 to TRBJ1-3, with 7 bases fitting TRBD1. J was trimmed by 0 bases and V by 4 bases; bases with no gene match: 4. This CDR3 is built from 15 residues. Germline CDR1 SGHRS, CDR2 YFSETQ. Written as DNA, the CDR3 is TGCGCCAGCAGCCGACAGGGCTTCTCTGGAAACACCATATATTTT. This sequence encodes CASSRQGFSGNTIYF.

The chain has TRBV19 and TRBJ1-2; tentatively, D is TRBD1 (5 bases). This CDR3 is 15 amino acids long. Trimming took off 7 bases at V and 6 bases at J, with 21 bases between the two ends. The germline V gene has CDR1 LNHDA and CDR2 SQIVND (reference sequence). CDR3 residues: CASNAGGGYMNGYTF. The CDR3 region has the DNA TGTGCCAGTAACGCCGGGGGAGGCTATATGAATGGCTACACCTTC.

As to this clone: At one end, the junction sequence differs from germline, possibly due to a read error. This chain joins TRBV7-7 and TRBJ2-1; D gene ambiguous. The CDR3 sequence is 15 residues long. Germline CDR1 is SSHAT and CDR2 is FNYEAQ (reference sequence). The CDR3 bases are TGTGCTAGCAGCCCAACATTGAGCTCCTACAATGAGCAGTTCTTC. It encodes CASSPTLSSYNEQFF.

V and J are TRBV2 and TRBJ1-4; 9 bases fit TRBD1. The CDR3 is 18 residues long. Germline CDR1 reads SNHLY; CDR2 reads FYNNEI. The ends lost 2 bases at V and 0 bases at J; junction bases unmatched: 7. The CDR3 region has the DNA TGTGCCAGCAGTGAAAGGACAGGGGAAGGGCCAACTAATGAAAAACTGTTTTTT. Its protein product is CASSERTGEGPTNEKLFF.

This clone was picked up one time. V gene TRBV9 combines with J gene TRBJ2-3, with TRBD2 matching 11 bases. CDR3 size: 16 residues. From germline, CDR1 is SGDLS and CDR2 YYNGEE. V lost 4 bases and J lost 6; bases outside the gene matches: 10. CDR3 amino acids: CASSPQTSGERDTQYF. As DNA, the CDR3 is TGTGCCAGCAGCCCTCAGACTAGCGGGGAGAGGGATACGCAGTATTTT. Supplemented by reference TRBV9 and TRBJ2-3, the full variable domain reads DSGVTQTPKHLITATGQRVTLRCSPRSGDLSVYWYQQSLDQGLQFLIQYYNGEERAKGNILERFSAQQFPDLHSELNLSSLELGDSALYFCASSPQTSGERDTQYFGPGTRLTVL.

The CDR3: CASSSGTGKWNEQFF. The CDR3 nucleotides are TGTGCCAGCAGCTCCGGGACCGGCAAATGGAATGAGCAGTTCTTC. The gene calls are TRBV11-2 and TRBJ2-1; D may correspond to TRBD1 or TRBD2 (5 bases each). The CDR3 runs 15 residues. Trimming took off 4 bases at V and 7 bases at J, with 17 bases between the two ends. CDR1 SGHAT and CDR2 FQNNGV come from the germline V gene. The complete variable domain, with remaining parts taken from reference TRBV11-2 and TRBJ2-1, reads EAGVAQSPRYKIIEKRQSVAFWCNPISGHATLYWYQQILGQGPKLLIQFQNNGVVDDSQLPKDRFSAERLKGVDSTLKIQPAKLEDSAVYLCASSSGTGKWNEQFFGPGTRLTVL.

This clone was recorded only once. This same CDR3 is encoded by further DNA sequences in the sample. The chain is built from TRBV7-3 and TRBJ2-3; D perhaps matches TRBD2 (6 bases). Trimming shortened V by 5 bases and J by 6 bases, and 9 bases separated the two germline ends. Germline V gene lookup returns CDR1 SGHTA and CDR2 FQGTGA. This CDR3 has 12 residues. CDR3 sequence (DNA): TGTGCCAGCAGCCCAAGCGGGGATACGCAGTATTTT. This codes for CASSPSGDTQYF. Looking up the rest from reference TRBV7-3 and TRBJ2-3 gives the full variable domain: GAGVSQTPSNKVTEKGKYVELRCDPISGHTALYWYRQSLGQGPEFLIYFQGTGAADDSGLPNDRFFAVRPEGSVSTLKIQRTERGDSAVYLCASSPSGDTQYFGPGTRLTVL.

This clone came up once. This chain connects TRBV4-2 to TRBJ1-2; D is uncertain. The germline V gene encodes CDR1 LGHNA and CDR2 YNFKEQ. The CDR3 is 15 residues long. V lost 0 bases and J lost 4, with 12 bases in between. The CDR3 DNA follows: TGTGCCAGCAGCCAAGAGGGCCTTACGGGCTATGGCTACACCTTC. This encodes CASSQEGLTGYGYTF.

This sequence joins TRBV27 and TRBJ2-1, with D tentatively TRBD1 or TRBD2 (5 bases each). The CDR3 is 15 residues long. Trimming took 5 bases from V and 9 from J, leaving 20 bases between them. Per germline, CDR1 MNHEY and CDR2 SMNVEV (reference sequence). In DNA, the CDR3 is TGTGCCAGCAGTCCACTACTCACAGGACTCGGTGAGCAGTTCTTC. As protein: CASSPLLTGLGEQFF.

The genes are TRBV4-3 and TRBJ1-2; 8 positions agree with TRBD1. Germline-derived CDR1 and CDR2 are LGHNA and YSLEER. The CDR3 totals 16 residues. The V segment lost 4 bases and the J segment 5 bases; nucleotides outside the gene matches: 12. CDR3 region: CASSLIMDREGYGYTF. The CDR3 DNA sequence: TGCGCCAGCAGCCTTATAATGGACAGGGAGGGGTATGGCTACACCTTC.

This chain uses TRBV9 with TRBJ2-5; 7 nucleotides align to TRBD2. The CDR3 length is 15 residues. V gave up 0 bases and J gave up 1 base; unmatched junction bases: 3. The germline CDR1 and CDR2 sequences are SGDLS and YYNGEE. CDR3 in amino acids: CASSVAPSGQETQYF. DNA of the CDR3: TGTGCCAGCAGCGTAGCCCCTAGCGGCCAAGAGACCCAGTACTTC.

The genes are TRBV28 and TRBJ2-7; a weak D match, TRBD1 (5 bases). The V gene lost 3 bases and the J gene lost 0 bases, with 9 bases spanning the gap. CDR3 length: 14 residues. Germline CDR1 reads MDHEN; CDR2 reads SYDVKM. CDR3 protein: CASSFQGNSYEQYF. For the CDR3, the DNA is TGTGCCAGCAGTTTTCAGGGTAACTCCTACGAGCAGTACTTC.

The chain carries TRBV29-1 and TRBJ2-3; a possible D gene is TRBD1 (6 bases). The CDR3 loop spans 14 amino acids. Trimming removed 6 bases at V and 1 base at J, with 14 bases between. CDR1 and CDR2 from the germline V gene are SQVTM and ANQGSEA. The CDR3 DNA reads as TGCAGCGTCCACACAGGGATGGGCACAGATACGCAGTATTTT. It codes for CSVHTGMGTDTQYF.

The chain links TRBV27 to TRBJ1-1; D not certain. Per germline, CDR1 MNHEY and CDR2 SMNVEV (reference sequence). The CDR3 extends over 13 amino acids. The V and J ends lost 3 bases and 1 base respectively, with 6 bases between them. The CDR3 spells CASSFNRNTEAFF. For the CDR3, the DNA is TGTGCCAGCAGTTTCAACAGGAACACTGAAGCTTTCTTT.

The chain uses TRBV15 and TRBJ1-2; 7 bases are shared with TRBD1. After removal of 6 bases from V and 0 bases from J, the junction contained 10 bases not matched to a gene. CDR1 is LNHNV, CDR2 YYDKDF, per germline (reference sequence). This CDR3 contains 16 residues. CDR3 sequence: CATRSDAGTANYGYTF. Here the CDR3 DNA reads TGTGCCACCAGATCCGATGCCGGGACAGCTAACTATGGCTACACCTTC.

This CDR3 reads CASSPKDRGDQYF. The DNA for the CDR3 is TGTGCCAGCTCACCAAAGGACAGGGGAGACCAGTACTTC. This chain uses TRBV18 with TRBJ2-5; 9 bases map to TRBD1. The junction had 5 bases not matched to a gene; V was cut back by 2 bases and J by 10 bases. Germline CDR1 reads KGHSH; CDR2 reads LQKENI. CDR3 length: 13 residues.